Reported below is one T cell receptor beta chain. Its antigen remains unidentified. These data are taken from a study of T cell responses to AZD1222 COVID-19 vaccine. The study, taken as a whole, reports: The number of AZD1222 recipients seropositive at baseline was only 5 to 7. Among the donors, most were white British and more were female, and clonal diversity was possibly underestimated. Spike was spanned by vaccine-associated CD4 TCRs, which were dominant at 160-218 and 743-854.

CDR3 length equals 18 residues. V lost 4 bases to trimming and J lost 3 bases; unmatched junction nucleotides: 18. TCRdb keeps only in-frame clones here, not all; method: immunoSEQ multiplex PCR. The sample includes around 130,000 clones, about 91% of them seen just once. The receptor was derived from an adult in good health. The chain couples TRBV5-3 to TRBJ2-7; 8 bases are shared with TRBD1. TRBV5-3 is an ORF for which the function is uncertain. The sequencing used peripheral blood, collected on day 0 of AZD1222 vaccination. The CDR3 here is CARSRRTGQDFLYYEQYF. CDR3 DNA sequence: TGTGCCAGAAGCAGAAGAACGGGACAGGACTTCCTCTACTACGAGCAGTACTTC.